The 21 T cell receptor beta chains below come from one sample, sequenced in a study of T cell clusters in autoimmune cytopenias. One tube held mixed TRB-A and TRB-B primer pools for touch-down PCR. After re-calling the multiplex PCR reads, TCRdb lists one entry per CDR3 protein, DNA absent. The record lists some 3,500 distinct CDR3 sequences, of which the ten most abundant hold 3% to 4%. Each sample's input was around 250 ng genomic DNA, approximately 37,500 genome equivalents. Input material: peripheral blood. The receptors come from a human donor with an autoimmune cytopenia or autoimmune hepatitis (not recorded which).

This clonotype is labeled medium-sized (0.01 to 0.1%) based on frequency. The chain couples TRBV19 to TRBJ2-3; without DNA, the TCRdb call of TRBD2 cannot be checked. Germline lookup yields CDR1 LNHDA and CDR2 SQIVND (reference sequence). The CDR3 sequence is 14 residues long. The CDR3 reads CASTGGGNTDTQYF.

Its frequency marks this clonotype as medium-sized. The chain joins TRBV6-2 or TRBV6-3 to TRBJ1-2. This CDR3 has 12 amino acids. Germline CDR1 MNHEY, CDR2 SVGEGT. CDR3 amino acids: CASSLGPGGYTF.

According to its frequency, this clonotype is medium-sized (0.01 to 0.1%). The chain carries TRBV7-2 and TRBJ1-3. The germline V gene encodes CDR1 SGHTA and CDR2 FQGNSA. The CDR3 spans 14 residues. CDR3 region: CASSRAKSGNTIYF.

This clonotype shows up as medium-sized (0.01 to 0.1%) by frequency. The rearrangement uses TRBV6-2 or TRBV6-3 and TRBJ1-2. Germline V gene sequence: CDR1 MNHEY, CDR2 SVGEGT. The CDR3 is made up of 14 amino acids. The CDR3: CASSSVTANYGYTF.

According to its frequency, this clonotype is medium-sized. This chain links TRBV4-3 with TRBJ2-7. This CDR3 region has 15 residues. CDR1 LGHNA and CDR2 YSLEER come from the germline V gene. The CDR3: CASSQDLAGTYEQYF.

Measured by frequency, this clonotype is medium-sized. V gene TRBV10-3 combines with J gene TRBJ2-7; TCRdb gives TRBD2 as the D gene, but with no DNA this cannot be confirmed. CDR1 is ENHRY, CDR2 SYGVKD, per germline. The CDR3 runs to 14 residues. The CDR3 protein is CAILAERGAYEQYF.

This clonotype is deemed medium-sized (0.01 to 0.1%) by its frequency. J is TRBJ1-5 and V is TRBV6-2 or TRBV6-3. The germline CDR1 and CDR2 sequences are MNHEY and SVGEGT. This CDR3 is built from 13 residues. This chain's CDR3 is CASSETANQPQHF.

This clonotype ranks as medium-sized (0.01 to 0.1%) in terms of frequency. V is TRBV7-9 and J is TRBJ1-1; TCRdb designates TRBD1, a call that cannot be tested without DNA. The CDR3 consists of 14 residues. CDR1 and CDR2 (germline): SEHNR, FQNEAQ (reference sequence). CDR3 residues: CASSRTGPNTEAFF. The complete variable domain, with remaining parts taken from reference TRBV7-9 and TRBJ1-1, reads DTGVSQNPRHKITKRGQNVTFRCDPISEHNRLYWYRQTLGQGPEFLTYFQNEAQLEKSRLLSDRFSAERPKGSFSTLEIQRTEQGDSAMYLCASSRTGPNTEAFFGQGTRLTVV.

This clonotype is labeled medium-sized (0.01 to 0.1%) based on frequency. The chain carries TRBV6-5 and TRBJ2-1; TCRdb's assignment of TRBD2 cannot be checked, as there is no DNA. This CDR3 has 16 amino acids. Germline V gene data show CDR1 as MNHEY and CDR2 as SVGAGI. The CDR3 region is CASSTLAGAPPNEQFF.

Its frequency marks this clonotype as medium-sized. The V gene is TRBV5-4, the J gene TRBJ2-3; TCRdb calls TRBD1, which cannot be checked without DNA. CDR3 length: 15 residues. In germline, CDR1 is SGHNT, CDR2 YYREEE (reference sequence). The CDR3 loop is CASSLAAGSTDTQYF.

By frequency, this clonotype is medium-sized. The chain has TRBV6-5 and TRBJ2-4. The CDR3 covers 15 residues. Looked up from germline, CDR1 is MNHEY and CDR2 is SVGAGI. CDR3 sequence reads: CASSTSQQAKNIQYF.

This clonotype is labeled medium-sized (0.01 to 0.1%) based on frequency. The chain recombines TRBV30 with TRBJ2-1; TCRdb picks TRBD2, but there is no DNA to check that call. This CDR3 spans 11 amino acids. The germline gives CDR1 GTSNPN, CDR2 SVGIG (reference sequence). CDR3: CAWSALAEQFF.

Judged by frequency, this clonotype is medium-sized. The chain uses TRBV30 and TRBJ1-2. CDR3 length equals 13 residues. Looked up from germline, CDR1 is GTSNPN and CDR2 is SVGIG (reference sequence). CDR3: CAWRSVDPYGYTF. The full variable domain, in which reference TRBV30 and TRBJ1-2 provide the parts outside the CDR3, is SQTIHQWPATLVQPVGSPLSLECTVEGTSNPNLYWYRQAAGRGLQLLFYSVGIGQISSEVPQNLSASRPQDRQFILSSKKLLLSDSGFYLCAWRSVDPYGYTFGSGTRLTVV.

Judged by frequency, this clonotype is medium-sized (0.01 to 0.1%). This chain uses TRBV7-2 with TRBJ1-2; the TCRdb call, TRBD1, lacks DNA for checking. The CDR3 is made up of 15 amino acids. Germline V gene lookup returns CDR1 SGHTA and CDR2 FQGNSA. The CDR3 spells CASSLRPGQGYGYTF.

This clonotype is medium-sized (0.01 to 0.1%) by frequency. The chain is built from TRBV13 and TRBJ1-6; lacking DNA, the TRBD1 call made by TCRdb goes unchecked. Germline V lookup: CDR1 PRHDT, CDR2 FYEKMQ (reference sequence). The length of the CDR3 is 15 residues. CDR3 loop: CASSSKDRAFLPLHF.

By frequency, this clonotype is medium-sized. V usage is TRBV20-1 and J usage is TRBJ1-6; TCRdb selects TRBD1, and the lack of DNA leaves this call unchecked. This CDR3 is 15 amino acids long. The germline V gene encodes CDR1 DFQATT and CDR2 SNEGSKA (reference sequence). The CDR3 sequence: CSAVRGRLYNSPLHF.

This clonotype is labeled medium-sized based on frequency. The CDR3 spells CAISTRDNEQFF. This rearrangement joins TRBV10-3 to TRBJ2-1; TCRdb names TRBD1, which stays unverified in the absence of DNA. The CDR3 is 12 residues long. Germline CDR1 reads ENHRY; CDR2 reads SYGVKD.

This clonotype is labeled medium-sized (0.01 to 0.1%) based on frequency. The V gene is TRBV7-2, the J gene TRBJ2-5; TCRdb names TRBD2, which stays unverified in the absence of DNA. The CDR3 length is 13 residues. The germline V gene encodes CDR1 SGHTA and CDR2 FQGNSA. The CDR3 loop reads CASSPRAGETQYF.

In terms of frequency, this clonotype is medium-sized. The rearrangement links TRBV10-3 to TRBJ2-3; the D call from TCRdb, TRBD1, cannot be confirmed without DNA. This CDR3 comprises 16 residues. CDR1 and CDR2 from the germline V gene are ENHRY and SYGVKD. The CDR3 region is CAISVGDSSSTDTQYF.

This clonotype is medium-sized by frequency. The chain links TRBV7-9 to TRBJ2-1. CDR1 and CDR2 (germline): SEHNR, FQNEAQ (reference sequence). CDR3 size: 15 residues. CDR3 residues: CASSYQLGSYNEQFF.

This clonotype ranks as medium-sized in terms of frequency. The chain combines TRBV20-1 with TRBJ2-7; TCRdb picks TRBD1, but there is no DNA to check that call. CDR3 size: 11 residues. Germline lookup yields CDR1 DFQATT and CDR2 SNEGSKA (reference sequence). Here the CDR3 reads CSARDREHAYF.